The sequence of this T cell receptor (beta chain) was determined in a study of CD8+ T cells in alopecia areata. General study findings and limits: With patients, TCR sharing proved less clear than in mice, a difference possibly related to HLA.

Germline lookup yields CDR1 SGHDT and CDR2 YYEEEE. The V segment lost 0 bases and the J segment 3 bases; nucleotides outside the gene matches: 2. The CDR3 is 15 amino acids. Extracted from the samples, RNA was reverse transcribed into cDNA to serve as the sequencing template. TCRdb's copy holds only in-frame clones and misses some; the assay was immunoSEQ multiplex PCR. The profile shows about 130,000 clones, roughly 52% of them singletons. With respect to this clone: Its antigen is unknown.

As for treatment: oral pan-JAK inhibitor, 5-10 mg twice daily. Sequencing used CD8+ T cells sorted from blood, obtained at week 4, from a patient treated with tofacitinib. This TCR came from a human donor with alopecia areata. The chain combines TRBV5-6 with TRBJ2-7, with 11 nucleotides matching TRBD1. The CDR3 nucleotides read TGTGCCAGCAGCTTGGCGGGACAGGGGGACTACGAGCAGTACTTC. It is translated as CASSLAGQGDYEQYF. Variable domain in full (rest from reference TRBV5-6 and TRBJ2-7): DAGVTQSPTHLIKTRGQQVTLRCSPKSGHDTVSWYQQALGQGPQFIFQYYEEEERQRGNFPDRFSGHQFPNYSSELNVNALLLGDSALYLCASSLAGQGDYEQYFGPGTRLTVT.